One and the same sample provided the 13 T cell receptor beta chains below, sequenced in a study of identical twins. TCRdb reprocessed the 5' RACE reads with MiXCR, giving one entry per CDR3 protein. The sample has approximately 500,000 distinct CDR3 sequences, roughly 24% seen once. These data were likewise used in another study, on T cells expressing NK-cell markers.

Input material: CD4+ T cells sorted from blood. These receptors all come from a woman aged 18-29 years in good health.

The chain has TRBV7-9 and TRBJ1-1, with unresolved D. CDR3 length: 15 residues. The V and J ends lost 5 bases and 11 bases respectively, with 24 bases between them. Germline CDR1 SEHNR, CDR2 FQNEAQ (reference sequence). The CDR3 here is CASSLGNAGIPRAFF. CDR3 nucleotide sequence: TGTGCCAGCAGCCTCGGGAACGCAGGCATTCCGAGGGCTTTCTTT.

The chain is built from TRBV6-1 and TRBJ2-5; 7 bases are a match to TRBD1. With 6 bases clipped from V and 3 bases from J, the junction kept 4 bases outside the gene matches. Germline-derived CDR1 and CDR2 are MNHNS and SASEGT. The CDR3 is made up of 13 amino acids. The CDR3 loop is CASRGTGEETQYF. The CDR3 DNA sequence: TGTGCCAGCAGAGGAACAGGGGAAGAGACCCAGTACTTC.

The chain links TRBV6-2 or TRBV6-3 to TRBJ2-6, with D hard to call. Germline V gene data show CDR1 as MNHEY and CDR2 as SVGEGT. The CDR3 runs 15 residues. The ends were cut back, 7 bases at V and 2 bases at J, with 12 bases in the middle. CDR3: CASTAASTGANVLTF. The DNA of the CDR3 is TGTGCCAGCACCGCCGCCTCAACTGGGGCCAACGTCCTGACTTTC.

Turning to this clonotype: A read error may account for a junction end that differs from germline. CDR3 amino acids: CPSSPRDRGQTQYF. CDR3 in DNA: TGCCCCAGCAGCCCCCGGGACAGGGGGCAGACCCAGTACTTC. The chain links TRBV5-1 to TRBJ2-5; TRBD1 matches 12 bases. Per germline, CDR1 SGHRS and CDR2 YFSETQ. The CDR3 loop spans 14 amino acids.

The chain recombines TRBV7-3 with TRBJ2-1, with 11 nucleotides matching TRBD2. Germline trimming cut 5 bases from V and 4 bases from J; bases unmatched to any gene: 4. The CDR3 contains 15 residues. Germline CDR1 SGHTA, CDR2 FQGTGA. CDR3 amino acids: CASSASGGIYNEQFF. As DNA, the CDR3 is TGTGCCAGCAGCGCTAGCGGGGGGATTTACAATGAGCAGTTCTTC.

CDR3 loop: CSAREERTLSYEQYF. CDR3 in DNA: TGCAGTGCTAGGGAGGAACGAACGCTATCCTACGAGCAGTACTTC. This sequence joins TRBV20-1 and TRBJ2-7; a weak D match, TRBD2 (5 bases). CDR1 is DFQATT and CDR2 is SNEGSKA in the germline V gene (reference sequence). The CDR3 extends over 15 amino acids. Trimming stripped 3 bases from V and 1 base from J, with 16 bases between.

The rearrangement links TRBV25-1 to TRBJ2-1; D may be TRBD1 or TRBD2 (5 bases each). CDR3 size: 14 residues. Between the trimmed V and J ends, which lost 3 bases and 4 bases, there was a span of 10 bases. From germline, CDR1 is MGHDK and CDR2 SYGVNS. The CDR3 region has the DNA TGTGCCAGCAGTGAGCCCGGGGCTTACAATGAGCAGTTCTTC. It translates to CASSEPGAYNEQFF.

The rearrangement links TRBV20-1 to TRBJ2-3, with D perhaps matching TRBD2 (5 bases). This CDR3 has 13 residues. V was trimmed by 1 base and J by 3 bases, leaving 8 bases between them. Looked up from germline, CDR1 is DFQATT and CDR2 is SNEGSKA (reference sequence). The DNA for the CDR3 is TGCAGTGCTAGAGGGCAGCGGACAGATACGCAGTATTTT. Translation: CSARGQRTDTQYF.

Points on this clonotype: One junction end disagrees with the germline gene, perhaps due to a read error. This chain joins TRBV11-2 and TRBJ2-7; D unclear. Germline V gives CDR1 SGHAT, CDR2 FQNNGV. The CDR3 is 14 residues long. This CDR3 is CASSVEITAYEQYF. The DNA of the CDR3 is TGTGCCAGCAGCGTAGAAATAACGGCCTACGAGCAGTACTTC.

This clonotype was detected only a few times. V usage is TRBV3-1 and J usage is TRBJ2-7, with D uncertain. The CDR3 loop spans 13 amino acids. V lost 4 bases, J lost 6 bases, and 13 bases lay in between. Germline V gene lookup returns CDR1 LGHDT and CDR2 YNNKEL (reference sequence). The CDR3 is CASSLTSRAEQYF. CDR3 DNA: TGTGCCAGCAGCCTCACGTCAAGGGCCGAGCAGTACTTC.

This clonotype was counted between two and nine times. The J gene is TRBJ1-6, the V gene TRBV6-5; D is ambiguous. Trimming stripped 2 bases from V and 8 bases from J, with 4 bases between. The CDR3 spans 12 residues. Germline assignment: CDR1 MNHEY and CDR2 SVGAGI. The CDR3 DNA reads TGTGCCAGCAGTTACAATCATTCACCCCTCCACTTT. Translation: CASSYNHSPLHF.

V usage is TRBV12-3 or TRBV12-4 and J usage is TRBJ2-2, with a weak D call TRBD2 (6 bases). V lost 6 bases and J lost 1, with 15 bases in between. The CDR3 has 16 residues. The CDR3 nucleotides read TGTGCCAGCAGGTTTGGGCGGGGAGGGAACACCGGGGAGCTGTTTTTT. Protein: CASRFGRGGNTGELFF.

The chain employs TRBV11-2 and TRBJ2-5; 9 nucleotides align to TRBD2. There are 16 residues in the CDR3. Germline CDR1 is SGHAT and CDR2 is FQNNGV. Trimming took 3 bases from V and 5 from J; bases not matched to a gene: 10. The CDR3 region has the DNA TGTGCCAGCAGCTTGACCCGTAGCGGGAGTTTGGAGACCCAGTACTTC. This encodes CASSLTRSGSLETQYF.